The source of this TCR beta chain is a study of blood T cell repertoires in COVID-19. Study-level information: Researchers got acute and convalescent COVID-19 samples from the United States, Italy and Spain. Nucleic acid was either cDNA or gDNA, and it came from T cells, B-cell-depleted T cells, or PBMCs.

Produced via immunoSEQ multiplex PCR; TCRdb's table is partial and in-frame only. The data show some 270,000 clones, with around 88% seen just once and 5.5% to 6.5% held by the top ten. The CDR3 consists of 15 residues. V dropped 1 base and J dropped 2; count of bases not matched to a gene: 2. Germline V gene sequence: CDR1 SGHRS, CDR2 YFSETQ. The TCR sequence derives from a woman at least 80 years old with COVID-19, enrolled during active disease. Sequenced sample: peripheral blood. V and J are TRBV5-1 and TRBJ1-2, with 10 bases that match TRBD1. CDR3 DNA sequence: TGCGCCAGCAGCTTGTTGGGACAGGGGAACTATGGCTACACCTTC. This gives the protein CASSLLGQGNYGYTF.